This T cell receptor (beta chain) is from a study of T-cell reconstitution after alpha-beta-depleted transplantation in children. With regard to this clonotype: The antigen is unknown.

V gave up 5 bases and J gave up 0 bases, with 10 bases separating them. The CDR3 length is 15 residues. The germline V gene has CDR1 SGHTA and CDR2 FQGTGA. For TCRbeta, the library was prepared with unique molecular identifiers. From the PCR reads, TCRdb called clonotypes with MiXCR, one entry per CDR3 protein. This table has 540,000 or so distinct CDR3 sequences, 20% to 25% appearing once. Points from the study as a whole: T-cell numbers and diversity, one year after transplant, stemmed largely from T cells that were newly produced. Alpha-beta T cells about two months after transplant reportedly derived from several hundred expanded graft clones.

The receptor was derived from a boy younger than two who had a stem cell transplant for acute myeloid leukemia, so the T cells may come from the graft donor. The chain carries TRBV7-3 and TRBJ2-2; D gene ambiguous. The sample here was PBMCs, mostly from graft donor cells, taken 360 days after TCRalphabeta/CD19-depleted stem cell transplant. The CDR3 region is CASSLGTPNTGELFF. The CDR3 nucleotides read TGTGCCAGCAGCCTGGGAACTCCGAACACCGGGGAGCTGTTTTTT.